This T cell receptor (beta chain) was obtained from a study of cytomegalovirus exposure and HLA in healthy donors. 13 Jbeta primers and 60 Vbeta primers were used for the PCR. The protocol was immunoSEQ multiplex PCR, while the TCRdb copy is restricted to in-frame clones and leaves out a portion. The table lists 160,000 or so clones, approximately 78% of them singletons, with about 7.7% in the top ten. This clone was seen a few times. Its antigen is unknown. Trimming took 7 bases from V and 5 from J, leaving 15 bases between them. Germline V gene sequence: CDR1 MRHNA, CDR2 SNTAGT. The CDR3 totals 14 residues. The study, taken as a whole, reports: A list of approximately 160 TCR beta chains associated with cytomegalovirus was given. Across all donors, roughly uniform sequencing depth was an assumption of the presence/absence analyses.

Sequencing input: PBMCs. The chain combines TRBV6-4 with TRBJ2-1; TRBD2 is a possible D gene (6 bases). The receptor comes from a young woman in good health and CMV-seropositive. The CDR3 loop reads CASTNGGFHNEQFF. DNA for the CDR3: TGTGCCAGCACCAACGGGGGTTTCCACAATGAGCAGTTCTTC.